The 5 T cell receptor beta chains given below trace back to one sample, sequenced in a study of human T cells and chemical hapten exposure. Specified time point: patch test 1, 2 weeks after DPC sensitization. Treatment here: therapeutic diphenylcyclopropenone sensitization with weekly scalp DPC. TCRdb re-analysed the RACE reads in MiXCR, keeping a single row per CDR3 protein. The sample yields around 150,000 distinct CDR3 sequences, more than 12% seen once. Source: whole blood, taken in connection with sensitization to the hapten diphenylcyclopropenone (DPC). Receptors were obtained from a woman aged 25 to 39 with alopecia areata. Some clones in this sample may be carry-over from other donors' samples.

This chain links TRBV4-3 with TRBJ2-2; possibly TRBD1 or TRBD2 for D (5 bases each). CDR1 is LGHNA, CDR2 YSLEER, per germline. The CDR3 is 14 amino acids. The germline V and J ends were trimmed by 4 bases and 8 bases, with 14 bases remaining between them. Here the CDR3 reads CASSRDGRGGELFF. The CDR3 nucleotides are TGCGCCAGCAGCCGGGACGGACGGGGAGGGGAGCTGTTTTTT.

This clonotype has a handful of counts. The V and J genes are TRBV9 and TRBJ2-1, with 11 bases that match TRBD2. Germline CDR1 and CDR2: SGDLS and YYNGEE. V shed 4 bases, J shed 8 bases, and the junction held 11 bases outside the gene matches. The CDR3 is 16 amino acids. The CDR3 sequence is CASSRELAGVLDEQFF. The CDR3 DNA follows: TGTGCCAGCAGCAGAGAACTAGCGGGAGTTCTGGATGAGCAGTTCTTC.

The CDR3 bases are TGTGCCAGCAGTTTAGCGCATCCAACAGATACGCAGTATTTT. Protein product: CASSLAHPTDTQYF. The chain recombines TRBV12-3 or TRBV12-4 with TRBJ2-3; D not resolved. This CDR3 is 14 amino acids long. Trimming shortened V by 0 bases and J by 3 bases, and 7 bases separated the two germline ends.

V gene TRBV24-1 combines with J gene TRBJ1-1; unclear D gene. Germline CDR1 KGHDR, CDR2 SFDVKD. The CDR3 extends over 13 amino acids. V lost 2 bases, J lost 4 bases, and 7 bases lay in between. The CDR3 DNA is TGTGCCACCAGTGATTCAACTACCACTGAAGCTTTCTTT. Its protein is CATSDSTTTEAFF.

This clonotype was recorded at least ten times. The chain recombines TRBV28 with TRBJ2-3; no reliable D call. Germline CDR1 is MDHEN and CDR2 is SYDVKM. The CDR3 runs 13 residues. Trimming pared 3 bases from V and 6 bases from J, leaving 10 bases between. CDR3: CASSFRPRDTQYF. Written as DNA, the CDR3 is TGTGCCAGCAGTTTTAGACCGAGGGATACGCAGTATTTT.